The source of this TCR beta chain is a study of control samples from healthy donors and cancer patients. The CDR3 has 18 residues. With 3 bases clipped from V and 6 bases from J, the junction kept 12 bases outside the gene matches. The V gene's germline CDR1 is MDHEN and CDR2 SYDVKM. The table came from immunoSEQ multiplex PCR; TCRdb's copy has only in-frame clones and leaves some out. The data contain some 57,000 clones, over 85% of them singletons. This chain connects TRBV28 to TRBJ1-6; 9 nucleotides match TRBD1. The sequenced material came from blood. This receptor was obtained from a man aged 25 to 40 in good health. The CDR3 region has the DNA TGTGCCAGCAGTTTTGGCGGACAGGGGTCGGATAGTAATTCACCCCTCCACTTT. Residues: CASSFGGQGSDSNSPLHF.